This T cell receptor (beta chain) was obtained from a study of blood T cell repertoires in COVID-19. The overall study: Acute-phase and convalescent COVID-19 samples originated in the United States, Italy and Spain. From T cells, B-cell-depleted T cells, or PBMCs came the material, which was cDNA or gDNA.

Per the authors' pipeline: Amplified reference gene primers provided the basis for estimating nucleated cell counts. Clones were sequenced by immunoSEQ multiplex PCR, and TCRdb holds only the in-frame ones, with some missing. V and J calls and clone size are those listed in that table; D and trimming were worked out from the DNA. The sample holds some 240,000 clones, around 90% seen once. This receptor was obtained from a man aged 60 to 69 who had recovered from COVID-19. The material sequenced was peripheral blood.

CDR3 sequence (DNA): TGCGCCAGCAGTGAGCGGGTCACAGATACGCAGTATTTT. This gives the protein CASSERVTDTQYF. The chain links TRBV10-1 to TRBJ2-3; D remains unclear. The CDR3 totals 13 residues. V shed 2 bases and J shed 2 bases, with 5 bases lying between them. Germline-derived CDR1 and CDR2 are WNHNN and SYGVQD (reference sequence).